Listed below are T cell receptor beta chains from one sample, sequenced in a study of blood T cells in healthy people across ages. TCRdb used MiXCR to reprocess the 5' RACE reads, holding one entry per CDR3 protein. This sample has about a million distinct CDR3 sequences; roughly 50% occur once, and the top ten carry around an eighth. Sequencing was performed on blood. Receptors originate from a man aged 30 to 39 in good health. The CDR3 runs from the conserved cysteine through the conserved F or W. D genes are given only for firm matches. Not all rows give a size; the values are once, few, many and, for expanded clones, a class.

clone size,J gene,V gene,D gene,CDR3 DNA,CDR3 protein
NA,TRBJ1-1,TRBV3-1,NA,TGTGCCAGCAGCCAAGGGTTCGACAGACCGAACACTGAAGCTTTCTTT,CASSQGFDRPNTEAFF
NA,TRBJ2-1,TRBV28,TRBD1,TGTGCCAGCAGTTACCGGGACAGAGCCTACAATGAGCAGTTCTTC,CASSYRDRAYNEQFF
NA,TRBJ2-1,TRBV6-1,NA,TGTGCCAGCAATAAGGCCAGGCTAGCAGGGGCTTACAATGAGCAGTTCTTC,CASNKARLAGAYNEQFF
NA,TRBJ1-4,TRBV4-2,NA,TGTGCCAGCAGCCGAGGGGGTTTGGAAAAACTGTTTTTT,CASSRGGLEKLFF
few,TRBJ2-7,TRBV10-3,NA,TGTGCCATCAGTGAGGGACAGCCCTACGAGCAGTACTTC,CAISEGQPYEQYF
NA,TRBJ1-1,TRBV28,NA,TGTGCCAGCAGTTTTCCCCGAGGGGGGCTGAACACTGAAGCTTTCTTT,CASSFPRGGLNTEAFF
few,TRBJ2-1,TRBV6-5,NA,TGTGCCAGCAGTTACGAGGGACTCCAGTTCTTC,CASSYEGLQFF
NA,TRBJ2-5,TRBV20-1,TRBD2,TGCAGTGCGTGGACTAGCGGGGGGCCCGAAACCCAAGAGACCCAGTACTTC,CSAWTSGGPETQETQYF
few,TRBJ2-1,TRBV6-5,TRBD1,TGTGCCAGCAGTTACCCCAGCGCGGACCCGGGACAGGGTATGGATGAGCAGTTCTTC,CASSYPSADPGQGMDEQFF
NA,TRBJ2-4,TRBV20-1,TRBD1,TGCAGTGCTAGCGACAGGGGGGTAGAAAACATTCAGTACTTC,CSASDRGVENIQYF
many,TRBJ2-7,TRBV3-1,NA,TGTGCCAGCAGCCAAGTCGGGCGGGGTACCTACGAGCAGTACTTC,CASSQVGRGTYEQYF
NA,TRBJ2-5,TRBV24-1,TRBD1,TGTGCCACCAGTGAGGGACAGACCAAAGAGACCCAGTACTTC,CATSEGQTKETQYF
many,TRBJ2-3,TRBV25-1,NA,TGTGCCAGCAGTGAACATATGCTGGATACGCAGTATTTT,CASSEHMLDTQYF
NA,TRBJ2-1,TRBV2,NA,TGTGCCAGCAGTGAAGTGTTTGGTGGGCTTAATGAGCAGTTCTTC,CASSEVFGGLNEQFF
NA,TRBJ1-2,TRBV20-1,TRBD1,TGCAGTGCTAGAGGACGCGGACAGGGCAAAGGGTATGGCTACACCTTC,CSARGRGQGKGYGYTF
many,TRBJ1-5,TRBV2,NA,TGTGCCAGCACTTCACTTGTCAGGGGTGGTCAGCCCCAGCATTTT,CASTSLVRGGQPQHF
few,TRBJ1-5,TRBV6-5,NA,TGTGCCAGCAGACAGTTTAGCAATCAGCCCCAGCATTTT,CASRQFSNQPQHF
NA,TRBJ1-4,TRBV27,NA,TGTGCCAGCAGTTTACTTCCGGGGGGAAGTGAAAAACTGTTTTTT,CASSLLPGGSEKLFF
NA,TRBJ2-3,TRBV27,TRBD2,TGTGCCAGCAGTTTATTGTTGCCGGGACTAACTAGCACAGATACGCAGTATTTT,CASSLLLPGLTSTDTQYF
NA,TRBJ2-3,TRBV5-1,NA,TGCGCCAGCAGCGCGGTGGCAGGGAAAGATACGCAGTATTTT,CASSAVAGKDTQYF
NA,TRBJ1-1,TRBV18,NA,TGTGCCAGCGCAGGGCAAAGTAAGAACACTGAAGCTTTCTTT,CASAGQSKNTEAFF
NA,TRBJ2-7,TRBV5-1,NA,TGCGCCAGCAGATATGACAGGAACGAGCAGTACTTC,CASRYDRNEQYF
NA,TRBJ2-5,TRBV7-9,NA,TGTGCCAGCAGCTCATTGGGGCCCGAATTTCAAGAGACCCAGTACTTC,CASSSLGPEFQETQYF
NA,TRBJ2-5,TRBV15,NA,TGTGCCACCAGCAGAGATGCCCAAGGCTTTGGGGAGACCCAGTACTTC,CATSRDAQGFGETQYF
NA,TRBJ2-5,TRBV19,TRBD2,TGTGCCAGCTCCCCCGTCGGGGGGTCAGGGGAGACCCAGTACTTC,CASSPVGGSGETQYF
NA,TRBJ1-2,TRBV4-3,TRBD1,TGCGCCAGCAGCCAAGAGGGGCGACAGGGACACTACACCTTC,CASSQEGRQGHYTF
NA,TRBJ2-4,TRBV9,NA,TGTGCCAGCAGCGTAGTAGCGGACACACGACAGTACTTC,CASSVVADTRQYF
few,TRBJ2-3,TRBV12-3/TRBV12-4,NA,TGTGCCAGCAGATCCCCTGGGGGCACAGATACGCAGTATTTT,CASRSPGGTDTQYF
NA,TRBJ2-7,TRBV20-1,TRBD1,TGCAGTGCTTCCGGGACAGGGGTCCTTTCCTACGAGCAGTACTTC,CSASGTGVLSYEQYF
NA,TRBJ1-4,TRBV3-1,NA,TGTGCCAGCAGCCAAGTGGCAGAAACAACTAATGAAAAACTGTTTTTT,CASSQVAETTNEKLFF
NA,TRBJ2-1,TRBV2,TRBD2,TGTGCCAGCAGTGAGGGACTAGCGGGGAGCAATGAGCAGTTCTTC,CASSEGLAGSNEQFF
NA,TRBJ2-7,TRBV21-1,NA,TGTGCCAGCAGACCGGGAGGTCATAGCTACGAGCAGTACTTC,CASRPGGHSYEQYF
NA,TRBJ2-7,TRBV3-1,NA,TGTGCCAGCAGCCATAATCGCGGAAAAACAGGGAACTACGAGCAGTACTTC,CASSHNRGKTGNYEQYF
few,TRBJ2-3,TRBV7-9,NA,TGTGCCAGCAGCTCTACAGTATTTTCTAGCACAGATACGCAGTATTTT,CASSSTVFSSTDTQYF
NA,TRBJ2-3,TRBV5-4,TRBD2,TGTGCCAGCAACGTGGGACTAGCGGGGGGGGGAGCAGATACGCAGTATTTT,CASNVGLAGGGADTQYF